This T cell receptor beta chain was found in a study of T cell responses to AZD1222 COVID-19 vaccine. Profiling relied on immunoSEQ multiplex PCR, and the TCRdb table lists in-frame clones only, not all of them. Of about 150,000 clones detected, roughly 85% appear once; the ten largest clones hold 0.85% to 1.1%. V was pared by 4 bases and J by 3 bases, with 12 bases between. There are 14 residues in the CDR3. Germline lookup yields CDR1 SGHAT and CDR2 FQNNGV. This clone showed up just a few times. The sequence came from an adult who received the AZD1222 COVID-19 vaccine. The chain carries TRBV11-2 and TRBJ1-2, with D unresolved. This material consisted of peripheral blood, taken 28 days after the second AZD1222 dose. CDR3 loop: CASSSVREHYGYTF. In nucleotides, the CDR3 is TGTGCCAGCAGCTCGGTGAGGGAGCACTATGGCTACACCTTC. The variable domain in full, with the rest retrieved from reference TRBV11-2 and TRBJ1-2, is EAGVAQSPRYKIIEKRQSVAFWCNPISGHATLYWYQQILGQGPKLLIQFQNNGVVDDSQLPKDRFSAERLKGVDSTLKIQPAKLEDSAVYLCASSSVREHYGYTFGSGTRLTVV.